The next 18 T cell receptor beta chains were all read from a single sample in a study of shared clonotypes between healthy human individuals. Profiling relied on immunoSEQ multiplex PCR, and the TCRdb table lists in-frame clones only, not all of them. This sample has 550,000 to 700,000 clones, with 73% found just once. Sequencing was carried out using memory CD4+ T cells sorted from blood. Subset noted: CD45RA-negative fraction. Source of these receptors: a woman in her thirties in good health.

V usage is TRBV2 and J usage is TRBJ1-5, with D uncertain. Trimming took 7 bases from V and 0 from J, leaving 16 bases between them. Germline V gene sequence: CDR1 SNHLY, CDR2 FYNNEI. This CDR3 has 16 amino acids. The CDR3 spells CASTYSGPNSNQPQHF. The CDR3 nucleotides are TGTGCCAGCACGTACTCGGGCCCAAATAGCAATCAGCCCCAGCATTTT.

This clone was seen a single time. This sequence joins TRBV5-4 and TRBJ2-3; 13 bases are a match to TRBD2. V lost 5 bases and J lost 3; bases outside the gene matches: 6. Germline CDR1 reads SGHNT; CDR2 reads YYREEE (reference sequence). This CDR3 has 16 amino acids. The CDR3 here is CASSRTSGSGTDTQYF. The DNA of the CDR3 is TGTGCCAGCAGTCGGACTAGCGGGAGTGGGACAGATACGCAGTATTTT.

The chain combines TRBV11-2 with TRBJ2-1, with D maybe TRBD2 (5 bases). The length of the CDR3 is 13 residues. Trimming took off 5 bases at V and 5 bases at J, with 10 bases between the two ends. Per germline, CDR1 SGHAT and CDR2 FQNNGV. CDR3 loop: CASSPGLDNEQFF. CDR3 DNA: TGTGCCAGCAGCCCCGGACTGGACAATGAGCAGTTCTTC.

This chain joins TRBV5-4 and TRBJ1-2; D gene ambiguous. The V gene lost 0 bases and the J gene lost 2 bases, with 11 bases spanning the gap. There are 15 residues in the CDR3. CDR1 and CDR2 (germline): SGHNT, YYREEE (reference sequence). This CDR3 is CASSLVPQVNYGYTF. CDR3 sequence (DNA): TGTGCCAGCAGCTTGGTCCCCCAGGTCAACTATGGCTACACCTTC. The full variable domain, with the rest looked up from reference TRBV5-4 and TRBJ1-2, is ETGVTQSPTHLIKTRGQQVTLRCSSQSGHNTVSWYQQALGQGPQFIFQYYREEENGRGNFPPRFSGLQFPNYSSELNVNALELDDSALYLCASSLVPQVNYGYTFGSGTRLTVV.

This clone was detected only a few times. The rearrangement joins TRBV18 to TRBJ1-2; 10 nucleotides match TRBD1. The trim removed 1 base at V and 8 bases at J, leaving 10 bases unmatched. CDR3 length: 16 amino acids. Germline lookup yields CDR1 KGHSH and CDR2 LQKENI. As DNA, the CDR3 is TGTGCCAGCTCACCACGAATAGGACAGGGGGAGGAGGGCTACACCTTC. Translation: CASSPRIGQGEEGYTF. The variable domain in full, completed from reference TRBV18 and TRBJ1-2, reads NAGVMQNPRHLVRRRGQEARLRCSPMKGHSHVYWYRQLPEEGLKFMVYLQKENIIDESGMPKERFSAEFPKEGPSILRIQQVVRGDSAAYFCASSPRIGQGEEGYTFGSGTRLTVV.

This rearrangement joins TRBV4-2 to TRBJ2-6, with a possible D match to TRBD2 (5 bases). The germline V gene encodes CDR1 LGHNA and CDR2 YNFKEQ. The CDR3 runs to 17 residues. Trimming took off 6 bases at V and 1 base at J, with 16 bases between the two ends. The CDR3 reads CASSRDTTFSGANVLTF. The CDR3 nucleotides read TGTGCCAGCAGTCGGGATACGACCTTTTCTGGGGCCAACGTCCTGACTTTC.

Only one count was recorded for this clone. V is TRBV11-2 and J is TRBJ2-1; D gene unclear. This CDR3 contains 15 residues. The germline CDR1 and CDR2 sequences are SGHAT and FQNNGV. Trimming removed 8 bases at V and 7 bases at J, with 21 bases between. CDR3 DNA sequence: TGTGCCAGCCGAGTTGGGCTAGGTATATTAAATGAGCAGTTCTTC. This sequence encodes CASRVGLGILNEQFF.

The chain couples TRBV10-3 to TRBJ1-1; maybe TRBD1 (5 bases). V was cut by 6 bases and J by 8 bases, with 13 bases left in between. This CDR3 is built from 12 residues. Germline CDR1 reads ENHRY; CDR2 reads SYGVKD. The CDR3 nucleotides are TGTGCCATCAGCGGGGGAGGGAGGGAAGCTTTCTTT. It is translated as CAISGGGREAFF.

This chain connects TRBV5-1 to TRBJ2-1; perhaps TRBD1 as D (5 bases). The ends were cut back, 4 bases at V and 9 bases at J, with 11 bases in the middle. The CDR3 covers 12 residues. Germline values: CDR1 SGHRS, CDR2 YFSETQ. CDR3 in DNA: TGCGCCAGCAGCCTTCAGGGCGGTGAGCAGTTCTTC. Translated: CASSLQGGEQFF.

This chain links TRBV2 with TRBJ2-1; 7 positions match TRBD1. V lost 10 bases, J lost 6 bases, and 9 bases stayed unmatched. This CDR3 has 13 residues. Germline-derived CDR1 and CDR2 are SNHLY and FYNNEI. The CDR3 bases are TGTGCCACCGGGGAGACAGGGATCAATGAGCAGTTCTTC. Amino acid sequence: CATGETGINEQFF.

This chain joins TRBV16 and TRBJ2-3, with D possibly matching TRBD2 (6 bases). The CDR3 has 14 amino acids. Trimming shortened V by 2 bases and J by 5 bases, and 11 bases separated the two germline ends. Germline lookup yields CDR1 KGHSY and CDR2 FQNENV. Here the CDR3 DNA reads TGTGCCAGCAGCCAAGCGGGATGGGAAGATACGCAGTATTTT. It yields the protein CASSQAGWEDTQYF.

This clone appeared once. The CDR3 nucleotides are TGCGCCAGCAGCCAGAGGGGTAGCGGCACCTCCTACGAGCAGTACTTC. It specifies CASSQRGSGTSYEQYF. This sequence joins TRBV4-1 and TRBJ2-7, with D possibly being TRBD2 (6 bases). Trimming took off 3 bases at V and 0 bases at J, with 15 bases between the two ends. The CDR3 runs to 16 residues. The germline V gene has CDR1 MGHRA and CDR2 YSYEKL.

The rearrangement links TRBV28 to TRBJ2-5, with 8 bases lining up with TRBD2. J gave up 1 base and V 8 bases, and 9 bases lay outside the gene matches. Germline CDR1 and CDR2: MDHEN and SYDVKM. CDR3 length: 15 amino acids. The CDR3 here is CASRSGLAFQETQYF. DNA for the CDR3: TGTGCCAGCCGCTCCGGACTAGCCTTCCAAGAGACCCAGTACTTC.

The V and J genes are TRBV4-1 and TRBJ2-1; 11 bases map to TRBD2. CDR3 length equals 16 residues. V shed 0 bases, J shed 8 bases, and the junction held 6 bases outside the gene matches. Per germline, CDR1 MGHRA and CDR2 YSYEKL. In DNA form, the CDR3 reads TGCGCCAGCAGCCAAGAGTGGGCTAGCGGGAGGTATGAGCAGTTCTTC. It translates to CASSQEWASGRYEQFF.

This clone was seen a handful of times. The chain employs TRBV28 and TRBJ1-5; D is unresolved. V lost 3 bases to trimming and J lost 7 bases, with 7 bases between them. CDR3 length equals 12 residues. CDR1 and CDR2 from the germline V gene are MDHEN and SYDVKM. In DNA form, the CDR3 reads TGTGCCAGCAGTTTTCAGATGCAGCCCCAGCATTTT. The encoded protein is CASSFQMQPQHF. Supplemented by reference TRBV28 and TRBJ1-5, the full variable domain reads DVKVTQSSRYLVKRTGEKVFLECVQDMDHENMFWYRQDPGLGLRLIYFSYDVKMKEKGDIPEGYSVSREKKERFSLILESASTNQTSMYLCASSFQMQPQHFGDGTRLSIL.

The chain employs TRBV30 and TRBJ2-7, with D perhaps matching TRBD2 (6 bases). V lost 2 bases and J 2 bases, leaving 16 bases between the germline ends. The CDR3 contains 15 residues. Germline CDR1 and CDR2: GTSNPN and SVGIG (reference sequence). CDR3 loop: CAWSPGLAKPYEQYF. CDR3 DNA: TGTGCCTGGAGTCCAGGGCTAGCGAAACCCTACGAGCAGTACTTC.

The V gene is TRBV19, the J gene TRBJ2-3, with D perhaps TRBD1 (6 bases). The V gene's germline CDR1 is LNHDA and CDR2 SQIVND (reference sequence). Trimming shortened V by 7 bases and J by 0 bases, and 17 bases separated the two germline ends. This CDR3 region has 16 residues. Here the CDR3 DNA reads TGTGCCAGTAACGAAAGAGGGGGTTCTAGCACAGATACGCAGTATTTT. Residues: CASNERGGSSTDTQYF.

The CDR3 region is CASSLEGTTRANEKLFF. CDR3 DNA sequence: TGTGCCAGCAGCTTAGAAGGGACAACACGAGCTAATGAAAAACTGTTTTTT. The rearrangement links TRBV7-2 to TRBJ1-4, with D maybe TRBD1 (6 bases). CDR1 and CDR2 (germline): SGHTA, FQGNSA. The CDR3 consists of 17 residues. Trimming stripped 1 base from V and 3 bases from J, with 15 bases between.